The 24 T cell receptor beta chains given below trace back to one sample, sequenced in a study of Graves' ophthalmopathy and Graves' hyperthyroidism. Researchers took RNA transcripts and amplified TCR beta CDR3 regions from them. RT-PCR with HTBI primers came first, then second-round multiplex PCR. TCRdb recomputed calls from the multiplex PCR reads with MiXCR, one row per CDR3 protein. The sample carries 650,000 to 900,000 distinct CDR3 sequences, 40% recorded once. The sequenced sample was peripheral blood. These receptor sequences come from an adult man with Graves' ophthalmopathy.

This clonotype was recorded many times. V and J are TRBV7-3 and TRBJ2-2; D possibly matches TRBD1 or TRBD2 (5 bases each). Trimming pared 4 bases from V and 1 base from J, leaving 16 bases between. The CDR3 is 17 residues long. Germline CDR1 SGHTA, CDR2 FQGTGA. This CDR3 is CASSSTQGRQNTGELFF. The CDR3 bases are TGTGCCAGCAGCTCTACCCAGGGACGCCAGAACACCGGGGAGCTGTTTTTT.

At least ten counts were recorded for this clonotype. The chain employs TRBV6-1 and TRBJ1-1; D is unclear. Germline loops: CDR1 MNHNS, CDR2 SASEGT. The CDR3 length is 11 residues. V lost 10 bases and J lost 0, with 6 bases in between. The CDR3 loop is CATLLNTEAFF. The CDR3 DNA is TGTGCCACCCTGCTGAACACTGAAGCTTTCTTT.

The CDR3 DNA reads as TGTGCCAGCAGCTCGAGGACAGGGACCGGGGACGCTGAAGCTTTCTTT. This encodes CASSSRTGTGDAEAFF. The chain couples TRBV7-9 to TRBJ1-1; the match to TRBD1 covers 8 bases. The CDR3 has 16 residues. The junction had 13 bases not matched to a gene; V was cut back by 4 bases and J by 6 bases. The germline V gene has CDR1 SEHNR and CDR2 FQNEAQ (reference sequence). The full variable domain, with the rest looked up from reference TRBV7-9 and TRBJ1-1, is DTGVSQNPRHKITKRGQNVTFRCDPISEHNRLYWYRQTLGQGPEFLTYFQNEAQLEKSRLLSDRFSAERPKGSFSTLEIQRTEQGDSAMYLCASSSRTGTGDAEAFFGQGTRLTVV.

CDR3 sequence reads: CASSLLVASRQTQYF. For the CDR3, the DNA is TGTGCCAGCAGTTTACTAGTGGCTTCGAGGCAGACCCAGTACTTC. The V call is TRBV25-1, the J call TRBJ2-5, with D perhaps TRBD2 (5 bases). Germline V gene sequence: CDR1 MGHDK, CDR2 SYGVNS. V lost 5 bases and J 6 bases, leaving 19 bases between the germline ends. The length of the CDR3 is 15 residues.

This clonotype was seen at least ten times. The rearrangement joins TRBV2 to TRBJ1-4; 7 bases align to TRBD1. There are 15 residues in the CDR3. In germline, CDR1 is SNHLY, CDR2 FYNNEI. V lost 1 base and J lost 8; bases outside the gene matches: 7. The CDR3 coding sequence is TGTGCCAGCAGTGAAGGACAGGGTACGATCGAAAAACTGTTTTTT. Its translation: CASSEGQGTIEKLFF.

CDR3 sequence (DNA): TGTGCCAGCAGCTTGGAATGGGGCAGCTTACCCGAGCAGTACTTC. Protein sequence: CASSLEWGSLPEQYF. The chain links TRBV5-5 to TRBJ2-7; tentative D call: TRBD1 (5 bases). This CDR3 spans 15 amino acids. V was shortened by 0 bases and J by 6 bases, with 16 bases between the two germline ends. Germline V gives CDR1 SGHKS, CDR2 YYEKEE (reference sequence).

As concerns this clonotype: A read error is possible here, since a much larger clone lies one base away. The CDR3 nucleotides read TGCAGCGTTGCTGGGGGTGGCGCACACCTGCTCCCTAACGAGCAGCACTTC. Encoded protein: CSVAGGGAHLLPNEQHF. The chain is built from TRBV29-1 and TRBJ2-7; the D gene could be TRBD1 or TRBD2 (5 bases each). This CDR3 spans 17 amino acids. The V gene's germline CDR1 is SQVTM and CDR2 ANQGSEA.

CDR3 nucleotide sequence: TGTGCCAGTAGTCCCGACCCCCCAGGGTTTGGGGCCAACGTCCTGACTTTC. Translation: CASSPDPPGFGANVLTF. The chain has TRBV19 and TRBJ2-6; possible D gene TRBD1, 5 bases. V lost 5 bases, J lost 3 bases, and 17 bases lay in between. CDR1 is LNHDA, CDR2 SQIVND, per germline (reference sequence). This CDR3 region has 17 residues.

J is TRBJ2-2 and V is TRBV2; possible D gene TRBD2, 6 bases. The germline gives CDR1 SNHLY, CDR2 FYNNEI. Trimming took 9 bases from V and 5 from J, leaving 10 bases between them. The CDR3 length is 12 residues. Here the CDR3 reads CARGLRTGELFF. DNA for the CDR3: TGTGCCAGGGGACTGCGGACCGGGGAGCTGTTTTTT.

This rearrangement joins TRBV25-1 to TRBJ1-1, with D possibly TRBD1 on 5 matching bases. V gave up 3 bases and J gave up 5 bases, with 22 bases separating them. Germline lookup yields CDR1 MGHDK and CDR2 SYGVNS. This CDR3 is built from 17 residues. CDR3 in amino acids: CASSDLAGSGPFTEAFF. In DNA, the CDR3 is TGTGCCAGCAGTGACCTAGCGGGATCGGGACCTTTTACTGAAGCTTTCTTT.

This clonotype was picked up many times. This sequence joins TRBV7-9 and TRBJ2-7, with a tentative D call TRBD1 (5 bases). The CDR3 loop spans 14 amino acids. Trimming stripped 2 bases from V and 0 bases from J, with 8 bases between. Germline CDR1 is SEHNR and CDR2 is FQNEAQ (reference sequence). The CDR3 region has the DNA TGTGCCAGCAGCTTAATAGACAGCTCCTACGAGCAGTACTTC. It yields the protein CASSLIDSSYEQYF. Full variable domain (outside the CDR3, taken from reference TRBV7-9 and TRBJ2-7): DTGVSQNPRHKITKRGQNVTFRCDPISEHNRLYWYRQTLGQGPEFLTYFQNEAQLEKSRLLSDRFSAERPKGSFSTLEIQRTEQGDSAMYLCASSLIDSSYEQYFGPGTRLTVT.

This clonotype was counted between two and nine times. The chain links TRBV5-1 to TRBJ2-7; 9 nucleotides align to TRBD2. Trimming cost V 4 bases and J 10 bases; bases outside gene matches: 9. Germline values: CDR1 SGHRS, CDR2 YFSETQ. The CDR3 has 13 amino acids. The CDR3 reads CASSPTAGGFQYF. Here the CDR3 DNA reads TGCGCCAGCAGCCCGACAGCGGGGGGATTTCAGTACTTC.

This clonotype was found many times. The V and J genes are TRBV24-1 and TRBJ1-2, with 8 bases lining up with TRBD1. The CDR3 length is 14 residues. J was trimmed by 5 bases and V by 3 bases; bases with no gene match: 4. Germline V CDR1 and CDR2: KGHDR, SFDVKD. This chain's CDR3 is CATSDLGTGYGYTF. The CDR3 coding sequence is TGTGCCACCAGTGATCTCGGGACAGGATATGGCTACACCTTC.

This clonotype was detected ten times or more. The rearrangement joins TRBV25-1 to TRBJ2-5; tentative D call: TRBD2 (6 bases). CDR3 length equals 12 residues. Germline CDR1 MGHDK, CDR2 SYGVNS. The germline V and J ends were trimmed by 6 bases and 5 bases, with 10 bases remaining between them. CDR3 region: CASSRLEETQYF. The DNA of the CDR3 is TGTGCCAGCAGCCGACTAGAGGAGACCCAGTACTTC. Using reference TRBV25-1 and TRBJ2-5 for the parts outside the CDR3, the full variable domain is EADIYQTPRYLVIGTGKKITLECSQTMGHDKMYWYQQDPGMELHLIHYSYGVNSTEKGDLSSESTVSRIRTEHFPLTLESARPSHTSQYLCASSRLEETQYFGPGTRLLVL.

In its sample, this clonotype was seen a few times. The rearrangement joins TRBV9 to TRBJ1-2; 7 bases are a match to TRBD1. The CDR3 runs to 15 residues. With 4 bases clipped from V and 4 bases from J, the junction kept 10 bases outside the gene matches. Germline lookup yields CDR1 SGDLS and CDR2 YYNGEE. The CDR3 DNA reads TGTGCCAGCAGCCGAATAGGAGGGGGCGTCTATGGCTACACCTTC. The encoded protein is CASSRIGGGVYGYTF.

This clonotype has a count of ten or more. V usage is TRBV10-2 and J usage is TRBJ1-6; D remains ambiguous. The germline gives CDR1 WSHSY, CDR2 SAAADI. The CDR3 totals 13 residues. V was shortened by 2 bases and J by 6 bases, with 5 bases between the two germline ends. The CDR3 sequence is CASSEGFNSPLHF. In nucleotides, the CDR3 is TGCGCCAGCAGTGAGGGGTTTAATTCACCCCTCCACTTT.

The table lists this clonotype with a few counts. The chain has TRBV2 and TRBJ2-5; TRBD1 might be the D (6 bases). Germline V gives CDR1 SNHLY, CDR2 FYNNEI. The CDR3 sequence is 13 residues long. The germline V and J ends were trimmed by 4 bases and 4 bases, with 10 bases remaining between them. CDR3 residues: CASSGDITETQYF. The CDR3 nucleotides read TGTGCCAGCAGTGGGGACATCACAGAGACCCAGTACTTC. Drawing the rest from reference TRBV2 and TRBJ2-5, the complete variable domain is EPEVTQTPSHQVTQMGQEVILRCVPISNHLYFYWYRQILGQKVEFLVSFYNNEISEKSEIFDDQFSVERPDGSNFTLKIRSTKLEDSAMYFCASSGDITETQYFGPGTRLLVL.

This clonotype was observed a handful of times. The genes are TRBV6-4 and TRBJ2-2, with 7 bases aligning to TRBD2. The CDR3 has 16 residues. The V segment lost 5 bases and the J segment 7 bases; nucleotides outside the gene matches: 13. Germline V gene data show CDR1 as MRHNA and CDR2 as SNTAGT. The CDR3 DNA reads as TGTGCCAGCAGTTACTTGCTGGGAGGGCGAGGCGGGGAGCTGTTTTTT. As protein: CASSYLLGGRGGELFF.

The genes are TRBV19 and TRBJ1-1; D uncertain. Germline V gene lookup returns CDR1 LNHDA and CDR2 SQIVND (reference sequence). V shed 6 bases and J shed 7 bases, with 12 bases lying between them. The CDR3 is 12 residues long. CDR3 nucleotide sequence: TGTGCCAGTAGCTCTGAGACACGTGAAGCTTTCTTT. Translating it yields CASSSETREAFF.

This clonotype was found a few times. The CDR3 DNA follows: TGTGCCAGTAGTACCGGACAGGATGGCAATCAGCCCCAGCATTTT. Its protein is CASSTGQDGNQPQHF. This chain links TRBV19 with TRBJ1-5; TRBD1 matches at 7 bases. The trim removed 4 bases at V and 2 bases at J, leaving 5 bases unmatched. The CDR3 runs to 15 residues. In germline, CDR1 is LNHDA, CDR2 SQIVND (reference sequence).

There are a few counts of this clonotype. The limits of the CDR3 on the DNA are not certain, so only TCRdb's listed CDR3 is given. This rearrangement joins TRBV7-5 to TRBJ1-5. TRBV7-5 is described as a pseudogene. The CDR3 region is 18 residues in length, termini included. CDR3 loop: CISVPEAYFSGSNQPQHF.

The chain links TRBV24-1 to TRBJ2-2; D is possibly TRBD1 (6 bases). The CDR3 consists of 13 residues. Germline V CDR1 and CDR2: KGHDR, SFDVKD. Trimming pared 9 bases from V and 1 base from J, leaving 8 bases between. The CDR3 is CATLGQNTGELFF. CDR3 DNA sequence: TGTGCCACCCTGGGACAGAACACCGGGGAGCTGTTTTTT.

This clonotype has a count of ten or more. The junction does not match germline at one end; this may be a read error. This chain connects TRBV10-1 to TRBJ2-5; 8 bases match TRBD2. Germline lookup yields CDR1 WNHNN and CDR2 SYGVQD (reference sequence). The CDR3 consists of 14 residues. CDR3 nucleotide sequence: TGTGCCAGCAGCCGGGGGGGGGTACAAGAGACCCAGTACTTC. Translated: CASSRGGVQETQYF.

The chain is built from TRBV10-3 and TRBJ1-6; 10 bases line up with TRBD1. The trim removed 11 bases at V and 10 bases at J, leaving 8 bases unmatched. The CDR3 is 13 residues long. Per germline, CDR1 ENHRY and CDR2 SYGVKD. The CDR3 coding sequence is TGTGCCTCAGCCGGGACAGGGGCGTCACCCCTCCACTTT. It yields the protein CASAGTGASPLHF.